A single sample is the source of the 17 T cell receptor beta chains below, sequenced in a study of blood T cell repertoires in COVID-19. Clones were read by immunoSEQ multiplex PCR, and TCRdb kept only the in-frame ones, dropping some. The sample holds around 75,000 clones, approximately 90% seen once. Sequencing used peripheral blood. The receptors shown here come from a man aged 65-85 years with active COVID-19.

The V call is TRBV4-3, the J call TRBJ2-1, with 14 bases that match TRBD2. The CDR3 has 15 amino acids. Germline values: CDR1 LGHNA, CDR2 YSLEER. Unmatched junction bases numbered 4, after V lost 3 bases and J lost 9 bases. DNA for the CDR3: TGCGCCAGCAGCCAGAGGGGACTAGCGGGAGTTGAGCAGTTCTTC. It encodes CASSQRGLAGVEQFF.

The rearrangement joins TRBV12-5 to TRBJ2-1; a possible D gene is TRBD1 (6 bases). The CDR3 extends over 15 amino acids. Germline CDR1 LGHNT, CDR2 FRNRAP. The germline V and J ends were trimmed by 4 bases and 4 bases, with 14 bases remaining between them. The CDR3 is CASGWGGGTYNEQFF. The CDR3 DNA reads as TGTGCTAGTGGTTGGGGTGGGGGCACGTACAATGAGCAGTTCTTC.

This chain connects TRBV7-2 to TRBJ2-4, with 10 bases aligning to TRBD1. The CDR3 loop spans 17 amino acids. J was trimmed by 1 base and V by 0 bases; bases with no gene match: 3. From germline, CDR1 is SGHTA and CDR2 FQGNSA. The CDR3 DNA reads TGTGCCAGCAGCTTAGCCGGGACAGGGGTGGCCAAAAACATTCAGTACTTC. Its translation is CASSLAGTGVAKNIQYF.

This chain connects TRBV7-6 to TRBJ2-2; possibly TRBD2 for D (5 bases). Germline assignment: CDR1 SGHVS and CDR2 FNYEAQ. Trimming removed 0 bases at V and 1 base at J, with 6 bases between. This CDR3 spans 15 amino acids. The CDR3 DNA is TGTGCCAGCAGCTTAGCAAGCGGGAACACCGGGGAGCTGTTTTTT. This gives the protein CASSLASGNTGELFF.

This chain links TRBV24-1 with TRBJ1-5; unclear D gene. CDR3 length: 13 amino acids. V was pared by 5 bases and J by 2 bases, with 6 bases between. Germline lookup yields CDR1 KGHDR and CDR2 SFDVKD. CDR3 loop: CATSAAGNQPQHF. In DNA, the CDR3 is TGTGCCACCAGTGCAGCGGGCAATCAGCCCCAGCATTTT.

This chain connects TRBV6-2 or TRBV6-3 to TRBJ1-2; 8 bases are shared with TRBD1. J lost 2 bases, V lost 2 bases, and 22 bases had no gene match. This CDR3 is built from 21 residues. CDR1 MNHEY and CDR2 SVGEGT come from the germline V gene. This chain's CDR3 is CASSYDRQGAAHWVWNYGYTF. In DNA form, the CDR3 reads TGTGCCAGCAGTTACGATCGTCAGGGGGCTGCCCATTGGGTCTGGAACTATGGCTACACCTTC.

The chain has TRBV5-1 and TRBJ2-1, with TRBD2 identical over 11 bases. The germline V gene has CDR1 SGHRS and CDR2 YFSETQ. Unmatched junction bases numbered 1, after V lost 2 bases and J lost 0 bases. The length of the CDR3 is 16 residues. CDR3 bases: TGCGCCAGCAGCTTACTAGCGGGGGCCTCCTACAATGAGCAGTTCTTC. The encoded protein is CASSLLAGASYNEQFF.

V is TRBV6-5 and J is TRBJ2-1; 8 bases are shared with TRBD1. Germline V lookup: CDR1 MNHEY, CDR2 SVGAGI. V lost 5 bases and J lost 3; bases outside the gene matches: 6. This CDR3 has 15 residues. DNA for the CDR3: TGTGCCAGCAGTCTGGCGGGACAGGACTACAATGAGCAGTTCTTC. This sequence encodes CASSLAGQDYNEQFF.

V and J are TRBV7-8 and TRBJ2-2; 11 bases align to TRBD2. CDR3 length equals 16 residues. Germline CDR1 and CDR2: SGHVS and FQNEAQ. V gave up 5 bases and J gave up 5 bases; unmatched junction bases: 7. The chain's CDR3 is CASSLLAGGLTGELFF. The CDR3 nucleotides read TGTGCCAGCAGCCTGCTAGCGGGAGGCTTAACCGGGGAGCTGTTTTTT.

The rearrangement links TRBV24-1 to TRBJ2-5, with 7 bases aligning to TRBD2. CDR3 length equals 14 residues. The trim removed 4 bases at V and 6 bases at J, leaving 7 bases unmatched. The germline V gene encodes CDR1 KGHDR and CDR2 SFDVKD. The chain's CDR3 is CATSEQGTIKTQYF. The CDR3 DNA sequence: TGTGCCACCAGTGAGCAAGGGACTATTAAGACCCAGTACTTC.

This chain joins TRBV6-5 and TRBJ2-1, with 9 bases lining up with TRBD2. The CDR3 extends over 15 amino acids. Germline trimming cut 4 bases from V and 9 bases from J; bases unmatched to any gene: 10. CDR1 MNHEY and CDR2 SVGAGI come from the germline V gene. CDR3 loop: CASSSRGSGSGEQFF. DNA for the CDR3: TGTGCCAGCAGTTCCCGCGGTAGCGGGAGCGGTGAGCAGTTCTTC.

In DNA form, the CDR3 reads TGTGCCAGCACCACGACAGGGGAAAACATTCAGTACTTC. Protein product: CASTTTGENIQYF. The chain couples TRBV6-5 to TRBJ2-4; 8 nucleotides agree with TRBD1. The V gene's germline CDR1 is MNHEY and CDR2 SVGAGI. The CDR3 is 13 residues long. The junction had 4 bases not matched to a gene; V was cut back by 7 bases and J by 5 bases.

The rearrangement uses TRBV29-1 and TRBJ2-1; no reliable D call. V gave up 0 bases and J gave up 5 bases, with 11 bases separating them. CDR1 and CDR2 from the germline V gene are SQVTM and ANQGSEA. This CDR3 comprises 14 residues. DNA for the CDR3: TGCAGCGTTGAAGATCGGCTAGGCAACAATGAGCAGTTCTTC. Its protein is CSVEDRLGNNEQFF.

The J gene is TRBJ2-7, the V gene TRBV7-2; 8 bases are a match to TRBD1. Germline trimming cut 5 bases from V and 6 bases from J; bases unmatched to any gene: 15. Looked up from germline, CDR1 is SGHTA and CDR2 is FQGNSA. This CDR3 region has 16 residues. The CDR3 loop is CASSPGGAGTGAEQYF. The CDR3, as DNA: TGTGCCAGCAGCCCAGGGGGCGCGGGGACCGGGGCCGAGCAGTACTTC.

The chain uses TRBV9 and TRBJ1-4; TRBD1 matches 7 bases. Germline V gene data show CDR1 as SGDLS and CDR2 as YYNGEE. V shed 4 bases and J 8 bases; nucleotides not matched to a gene: 11. The CDR3 loop spans 15 amino acids. CDR3 nucleotides: TGTGCCAGCAGCCCCCGCCAGGGGACAGCAGAAAAACTGTTTTTT. Translating gives CASSPRQGTAEKLFF.

In DNA, the CDR3 is TGTGCCAGCAGCCCCTATCGGACTAGCGTAGGCTCTAGCACAGATACGCAGTATTTT. Protein sequence: CASSPYRTSVGSSTDTQYF. The chain combines TRBV7-3 with TRBJ2-3; TRBD2 matches at 9 bases. The CDR3 is made up of 19 amino acids. Germline values: CDR1 SGHTA, CDR2 FQGTGA. Trimming cost V 5 bases and J 0 bases; bases outside gene matches: 15.

CDR3 in DNA: TGTGCCAGCAGTTACTCGATGTACGGGAGGTCGGGTGAGCAGTTCTTC. Its protein product is CASSYSMYGRSGEQFF. The rearrangement links TRBV6-2 or TRBV6-3 to TRBJ2-1, with 7 bases matching TRBD2. There are 16 residues in the CDR3. Germline values: CDR1 MNHEY, CDR2 SVGEGT. V lost 0 bases to trimming and J lost 9 bases; unmatched junction nucleotides: 11.